The source of this T cell receptor beta chain is a study of T cell clones after liver transplantation. Study-level information: TCRbeta sequencing after a pre-transplant mixed lymphocyte reaction identified graft-donor-reactive clones, later tracked in post-transplant blood. As an antigen-independent comparator, third-party-reactive TCRbeta sequences came from pre-transplant mixed lymphocyte reactions. Tolerance: complete withdrawal held at least one year, liver enzymes staying within twice normal.

Produced via immunoSEQ multiplex PCR; TCRdb's table is partial and in-frame only. The table lists tens of thousands of clones, about four fifths of them singletons. Germline-derived CDR1 and CDR2 are SGHAT and FQNNGV. CDR3 length equals 14 residues. The ends were cut back, 3 bases at V and 0 bases at J, with 3 bases in the middle. Here the sequenced sample was CD4+ T cells from blood, taken 12 months after liver transplant. The rearrangement uses TRBV11-2 and TRBJ2-6; D call uncertain. This sequence originates from a human patient who received a liver transplant. The graft donor may be the source of some T cells. Written as DNA, the CDR3 is TGTGCCAGCAGCTTTACCTCTGGGGCCAACGTCCTGACTTTC. It translates to CASSFTSGANVLTF.